This entry lists 9 T cell receptor beta chains sequenced from one sample in a study of regulatory T cells in long-lasting Graves disease. With iRepertoire HTBI primers and Arm-PCR of CDR3 regions, TCR beta libraries were built. From the multiplex PCR reads, TCRdb called clonotypes with MiXCR, one entry per CDR3 protein. In the table there are some 440,000 distinct CDR3 sequences, around 21% of which are singletons. The time point: persistent/refractory GD, antithyroid drugs over 5 years with positive TRAb. From PBMCs, RNA was extracted and then used to make the TCR library. Specimen: peripheral blood mononuclear cells (PBMCs), collected when the disease was refractory, from a patient treated with antithyroid drugs. The receptors stem from a female donor with Graves disease.

The J gene is TRBJ2-7, the V gene TRBV19, with a weak D call TRBD1 (5 bases). Trimming shortened V by 5 bases and J by 6 bases, and 14 bases separated the two germline ends. The CDR3 has 13 amino acids. Germline V gene lookup returns CDR1 LNHDA and CDR2 SQIVND (reference sequence). The CDR3 protein is CASSARAKSEQYF. The CDR3 DNA sequence: TGTGCCAGTAGTGCCAGGGCCAAATCCGAGCAGTACTTC.

The V gene is TRBV5-1, the J gene TRBJ2-3, with D uncertain. Germline V gives CDR1 SGHRS, CDR2 YFSETQ. Between the trimmed V and J ends, which lost 0 bases and 1 base, there was a span of 9 bases. The CDR3 length is 15 residues. CDR3 DNA sequence: TGCGCCAGCAGCTTGGTTTCACCCGGCACAGATACGCAGTATTTT. Protein: CASSLVSPGTDTQYF. Full variable domain (rest looked up from reference TRBV5-1 and TRBJ2-3): KAGVTQTPRYLIKTRGQQVTLSCSPISGHRSVSWYQQTPGQGLQFLFEYFSETQRNKGNFPGRFSGRQFSNSRSEMNVSTLELGDSALYLCASSLVSPGTDTQYFGPGTRLTVL.

The chain joins TRBV7-2 to TRBJ2-7, with unresolved D. The V end lost 5 bases, the J end lost 2 bases, and 28 bases lay between the germline ends. This CDR3 is built from 19 residues. The V gene's germline CDR1 is SGHTA and CDR2 FQGNSA. The CDR3 region is CASSPPMISNESLAYEQYF. The CDR3 nucleotides are TGTGCCAGCAGCCCACCAATGATTTCTAACGAAAGCCTAGCCTACGAGCAGTACTTC.

V usage is TRBV19 and J usage is TRBJ1-1; D is undetermined. Trimming shortened V by 5 bases and J by 0 bases, and 16 bases separated the two germline ends. The CDR3 is 16 residues long. Germline values: CDR1 LNHDA, CDR2 SQIVND (reference sequence). Here the CDR3 DNA reads TGTGCCAGTAGTCTCCTTGGAGGGAGCTTGAACACTGAAGCTTTCTTT. This codes for CASSLLGGSLNTEAFF.

In its sample, this clonotype was seen many times. V gene TRBV20-1 combines with J gene TRBJ1-2; no firm D call. There are 14 residues in the CDR3. Per germline, CDR1 DFQATT and CDR2 SNEGSKA (reference sequence). Deletions cut 3 bases from V and 5 bases from J, with 16 bases between. CDR3 sequence: CSASGQRGKYGYTF. The CDR3 DNA is TGCAGTGCTAGCGGTCAGCGGGGAAAATATGGCTACACCTTC.

This clonotype was recorded a few times. The V gene is TRBV7-9, the J gene TRBJ2-5, with D maybe TRBD1 (7 bases). V was trimmed by 5 bases and J by 5 bases, leaving 18 bases between them. This CDR3 contains 15 residues. The germline V gene has CDR1 SEHNR and CDR2 FQNEAQ (reference sequence). The CDR3 DNA follows: TGTGCCAGCAGCCGCAGCGGAGGGGGCGGTGAGACCCAGTACTTC. Protein: CASSRSGGGGETQYF.

The table lists this clonotype with many counts. The chain employs TRBV5-8 and TRBJ2-5; 8 nucleotides agree with TRBD2. Per the germline V gene, CDR1 is SGHTS and CDR2 is YDEGEE. The CDR3 covers 17 residues. V was pared by 1 base and J by 5 bases, with 13 bases of the junction left unmatched. CDR3 DNA sequence: TGTGCCAGCAGCTTGTCCGTAAGCGGGGGTGCTTTGGAGACCCAGTACTTC. It specifies CASSLSVSGGALETQYF.

This clonotype was found many times. The chain joins TRBV7-2 to TRBJ2-7; 12 bases align to TRBD2. Germline assignment: CDR1 SGHTA and CDR2 FQGNSA. The CDR3 is 14 amino acids. V trimming: 1 base; J trimming: 6 bases; junction bases outside the gene matches: 1. The CDR3 loop is CASSLGTSGTEQYF. The CDR3 DNA sequence: TGTGCCAGCAGCTTAGGGACTAGCGGGACCGAGCAGTACTTC.

There are a few counts of this clonotype. The V and J genes are TRBV6-1 and TRBJ2-7; tentative D call: TRBD2 (7 bases). The CDR3 is 13 residues long. Germline CDR1 MNHNS, CDR2 SASEGT. Trimming shortened V by 10 bases and J by 5 bases, and 18 bases separated the two germline ends. The CDR3 here is CATRGGGRDEQYF. The DNA of the CDR3 is TGTGCCACCAGGGGCGGGGGACGGGACGAGCAGTACTTC.